One sample yielded the 23 T cell receptor beta chains listed below, sequenced in a study of identical twins. MiXCR was run by TCRdb on the 5' RACE reads, yielding one entry per CDR3 protein. The table shows 550,000 to 700,000 distinct CDR3 sequences, with around 20% occurring only once. This sample also belongs to another study, concerning T cells expressing NK-cell markers.

Sequenced: PBMCs. The receptors derive from a woman between 18 and 30 years old in good health.

This clonotype has ten or more counts. The chain recombines TRBV20-1 with TRBJ2-2; unclear D gene. Germline CDR1 reads DFQATT; CDR2 reads SNEGSKA (reference sequence). V lost 0 bases and J 10 bases, leaving 12 bases between the germline ends. This CDR3 is built from 13 residues. CDR3 in DNA: TGCAGTGCTAGAGATACAGCCGCCGAGGAGCTGTTTTTT. Protein product: CSARDTAAEELFF.

The chain couples TRBV29-1 to TRBJ1-2; 7 bases agree with TRBD1. Germline V gene data show CDR1 as SQVTM and CDR2 as ANQGSEA. The CDR3 runs to 14 residues. J lost 2 bases, V lost 3 bases, and 6 bases had no gene match. The CDR3 DNA is TGCAGCGTTGACCGCGGGACAGACAACTATGGCTACACCTTC. Encoded protein: CSVDRGTDNYGYTF.

The chain carries TRBV3-1 and TRBJ2-1; 7 bases are shared with TRBD2. CDR3 length equals 15 residues. The germline gives CDR1 LGHDT, CDR2 YNNKEL (reference sequence). The trim removed 5 bases at V and 6 bases at J, leaving 10 bases unmatched. The CDR3 spells CASSYPGLPFNEQFF. The CDR3 nucleotides are TGTGCCAGCAGCTATCCGGGACTACCCTTCAATGAGCAGTTCTTC.

In its sample, this clonotype was seen a few times. The chain combines TRBV20-1 with TRBJ2-7; D is undetermined. Germline V CDR1 and CDR2: DFQATT, SNEGSKA (reference sequence). CDR3 length equals 13 residues. Trimming took 2 bases from V and 2 from J, leaving 10 bases between them. Written as DNA, the CDR3 is TGCAGTGCTAGATACGTCAAAGCCTACGAGCAGTACTTC. Protein product: CSARYVKAYEQYF.

The V gene is TRBV20-1, the J gene TRBJ2-3; 11 positions agree with TRBD2. Germline V gene sequence: CDR1 DFQATT, CDR2 SNEGSKA (reference sequence). The trim removed 6 bases at V and 4 bases at J, leaving 9 bases unmatched. The CDR3 sequence is 15 residues long. The CDR3 sequence: CSARSGRAYADTQYF. CDR3 in DNA: TGCAGTGCACGTAGCGGGAGGGCCTATGCAGATACGCAGTATTTT.

This clonotype was seen more than once but under ten times. This chain joins TRBV3-1 and TRBJ2-7, with 8 nucleotides matching TRBD1. CDR1 and CDR2 (germline): LGHDT, YNNKEL (reference sequence). V was pared by 3 bases and J by 6 bases, with 7 bases of the junction left unmatched. This CDR3 is 14 amino acids long. The CDR3 nucleotides read TGTGCCAGCAGCCACAGACAGGGGACGGGCGAGCAGTACTTC. This translates into CASSHRQGTGEQYF.

This clonotype came up a few times. This chain uses TRBV6-1 with TRBJ2-6; 10 bases match TRBD1. The CDR3 sequence is 15 residues long. The ends lost 7 bases at V and 2 bases at J; junction bases unmatched: 2. CDR1 and CDR2 (germline): MNHNS, SASEGT. The CDR3 is CASTDRGPGANVLTF. CDR3 nucleotides: TGTGCCAGCACCGACAGGGGGCCTGGGGCCAACGTCCTGACTTTC.

The chain combines TRBV29-1 with TRBJ2-2; D perhaps matches TRBD1 (6 bases). This CDR3 has 12 residues. Looked up from germline, CDR1 is SQVTM and CDR2 is ANQGSEA. V lost 5 bases, J lost 8 bases, and 12 bases lay in between. DNA of the CDR3: TGCAGCGTTACAGGGATAGGTGGGGAGCTGTTTTTT. Its translation: CSVTGIGGELFF.

The rearrangement joins TRBV29-1 to TRBJ2-5, with 9 bases aligning to TRBD1. There are 13 residues in the CDR3. Trimming took 8 bases from V and 3 from J; bases not matched to a gene: 7. Germline-derived CDR1 and CDR2 are SQVTM and ANQGSEA. The CDR3 region has the DNA TGCAGCCTGACCGGGACAGGGAAAGAGACCCAGTACTTC. This sequence encodes CSLTGTGKETQYF.

This clonotype was seen ten or more times. The V and J genes are TRBV7-9 and TRBJ2-1; TRBD2 might be the D (5 bases). CDR3 length: 16 residues. V was clipped by 6 bases and J by 1 base, with 16 bases between them. Germline V lookup: CDR1 SEHNR, CDR2 FQNEAQ (reference sequence). CDR3 bases: TGTGCCAGCAGGGCAGCGGTGACTTATTCCTACAATGAGCAGTTCTTC. This codes for CASRAAVTYSYNEQFF.

In this sample, this clonotype turned up a few times. The gene calls are TRBV20-1 and TRBJ2-3; perhaps TRBD1 as D (6 bases). V was trimmed by 6 bases and J by 0 bases, leaving 19 bases between them. Germline-derived CDR1 and CDR2 are DFQATT and SNEGSKA (reference sequence). This CDR3 region has 16 residues. The CDR3 loop is CSARDTLMASTDTQYF. The CDR3 DNA is TGCAGTGCAAGGGACACCTTAATGGCTAGCACAGATACGCAGTATTTT.

In its sample, this clonotype was seen once. The rearrangement uses TRBV4-3 and TRBJ1-1; D gene ambiguous. The CDR3 is 14 residues long. The germline V and J ends were trimmed by 3 bases and 0 bases, with 8 bases remaining between them. CDR1 is LGHNA and CDR2 is YSLEER in the germline V gene. CDR3 residues: CASSQASLNTEAFF. Here the CDR3 DNA reads TGCGCCAGCAGCCAGGCTTCACTGAACACTGAAGCTTTCTTT.

This clonotype has a handful of counts. V is TRBV9 and J is TRBJ2-7; maybe TRBD2 (6 bases). Germline CDR1 and CDR2: SGDLS and YYNGEE. Between the trimmed V and J ends, which lost 4 bases and 7 bases, there was a span of 24 bases. This CDR3 contains 16 residues. CDR3 coding DNA: TGTGCCAGCAGCCCCAAGGGGCCGGGAGCGGATAGGGAGCAGTACTTC. It translates to CASSPKGPGADREQYF. Full variable domain (missing parts from reference TRBV9 and TRBJ2-7): DSGVTQTPKHLITATGQRVTLRCSPRSGDLSVYWYQQSLDQGLQFLIQYYNGEERAKGNILERFSAQQFPDLHSELNLSSLELGDSALYFCASSPKGPGADREQYFGPGTRLTVT.

This rearrangement joins TRBV6-5 to TRBJ1-2, with 7 bases fitting TRBD1. The CDR3 is 14 amino acids. The V gene's germline CDR1 is MNHEY and CDR2 SVGAGI. The V gene end was trimmed by 4 bases and the J gene end by 8 bases; junction bases not matched to a gene: 10. The CDR3 nucleotides are TGTGCCAGCAGTTCTTTCCAGGGGGGGAAAGGCTACACCTTC. Residues: CASSSFQGGKGYTF.

The chain carries TRBV20-1 and TRBJ2-7; D is unresolved. Germline values: CDR1 DFQATT, CDR2 SNEGSKA (reference sequence). The CDR3 is made up of 13 amino acids. V dropped 3 bases and J dropped 3 bases, with 12 bases sitting between them. This CDR3 is CSASAGPFYEQYF. The CDR3 DNA is TGCAGTGCTAGTGCCGGCCCCTTCTACGAGCAGTACTTC.

The CDR3 is CASGVLGFNEQFF. CDR3 in DNA: TGTGCTAGTGGTGTACTAGGTTTCAATGAGCAGTTCTTC. The chain combines TRBV12-5 with TRBJ2-1; D might be TRBD2 (5 bases). Germline assignment: CDR1 LGHNT and CDR2 FRNRAP. The CDR3 has 13 amino acids. With 5 bases removed from V and 6 bases from J, the gap between germline ends came to 11 bases.

There are many counts of this clonotype. J is TRBJ2-2 and V is TRBV5-5; D possibly corresponds to TRBD2 (5 bases). The V gene's germline CDR1 is SGHKS and CDR2 YYEKEE (reference sequence). The CDR3 is 17 residues long. Trimming removed 4 bases from V and 0 bases from J, with 16 bases in between. The CDR3 DNA follows: TGTGCCAGCAGCCGTAATGTCGAGGGAACGAACACCGGGGAGCTGTTTTTT. Translated, it gives CASSRNVEGTNTGELFF.

This clonotype was detected ten times or more. V is TRBV6-1 and J is TRBJ2-2; TRBD2 agrees at 7 bases. Germline CDR1 reads MNHNS; CDR2 reads SASEGT. This CDR3 has 17 amino acids. The junction had 10 bases not matched to a gene; V was cut back by 0 bases and J by 6 bases. The DNA for the CDR3 is TGTGCCAGCAGTGAAGCGCGGGGGACCCGCGGGTCCGGGGAGCTGTTTTTT. This codes for CASSEARGTRGSGELFF.

The chain carries TRBV20-1 and TRBJ2-7; TRBD1 might be the D (5 bases). The CDR3 is 11 residues long. V gave up 3 bases and J gave up 7 bases, with 10 bases separating them. Germline CDR1 is DFQATT and CDR2 is SNEGSKA (reference sequence). The CDR3 DNA sequence: TGCAGTGCTAGGTGGGGCCTTGAGCAGTACTTC. This codes for CSARWGLEQYF.

This clonotype was counted a few times. The gene calls are TRBV6-5 and TRBJ2-1; D uncertain. This CDR3 has 16 amino acids. V was pared by 0 bases and J by 5 bases, with 14 bases between. Germline V gene data show CDR1 as MNHEY and CDR2 as SVGAGI. CDR3 bases: TGTGCCAGCAGTTACTCTGGAAGCCTCCCAAACAATGAGCAGTTCTTC. It is translated as CASSYSGSLPNNEQFF.

This chain joins TRBV11-3 and TRBJ2-2, with 8 nucleotides matching TRBD2. The CDR3 has 15 residues. Losses at the gene ends were 6 bases for V and 2 bases for J; bases not matched to a gene: 5. Looked up from germline, CDR1 is SGHNT and CDR2 is YENEEA. The CDR3 sequence is CASRPGGDNTGELFF. The CDR3, as DNA: TGTGCCAGCAGGCCCGGGGGGGACAACACCGGGGAGCTGTTTTTT.

The chain combines TRBV14 with TRBJ1-2, with 9 bases aligning to TRBD1. This CDR3 is built from 14 residues. After removal of 5 bases from V and 8 bases from J, the junction contained 9 bases not matched to a gene. The germline CDR1 and CDR2 sequences are SGHDN and FVKESK. CDR3 coding DNA: TGTGCCAGCAGCGGGACAGGGCATCTGGGAGGCTACACCTTC. This translates into CASSGTGHLGGYTF.

This clonotype showed up just a few times. V is TRBV20-1 and J is TRBJ2-3, with 8 bases aligning to TRBD2. The CDR3 has 15 residues. The V and J ends lost 6 bases and 2 bases, in that order; junction bases with no gene match: 10. CDR1 is DFQATT, CDR2 SNEGSKA, per germline (reference sequence). The CDR3, as DNA: TGCAGTGCGCGAGGGGCGGGAGGACCCACAGATACGCAGTATTTT. As protein: CSARGAGGPTDTQYF.